This is a list of T cell receptor beta chains from one sample in a study of T cells after yellow fever vaccination. TCRdb independently ran MiXCR on the 5' RACE reads; one entry per CDR3 protein. The data show roughly 120,000 distinct CDR3 sequences, with 6.5% to 8% seen just once and roughly 2.5% held by the top ten. The sequenced sample was CD4+ T cells sorted from PBMCs, obtained approximately 11 days after the first yellow fever vaccination. These receptors came from a man between 18 and 29 years old who received the YFV17D yellow fever vaccine. The CDR3 runs from the conserved cysteine through the conserved F or W. Fields, in order: J gene, V gene, CDR3 protein.

>TRBJ2-5|TRBV24-1
CATSDGGLQETQYF
>TRBJ2-6|TRBV2
CASSDIAGSPAGANVLTF
>TRBJ2-3|TRBV7-2
CASSLDGGAGDTQYF
>TRBJ1-1|TRBV7-3
CASSLFKDTEAFF
>TRBJ2-3|TRBV29-1
CSVDRTSGTQYF
>TRBJ1-5|TRBV3-1
CASSPQGFSQPQHF
>TRBJ2-6|TRBV7-2
CASSLRQHSGANVLTF
>TRBJ2-7|TRBV5-5
CASSRLQGFSYEQYF
>TRBJ2-2|TRBV10-3
CAARRTENTGELFF
>TRBJ2-7|TRBV5-5
CASSFSFAGVYEQYF
>TRBJ2-1|TRBV5-6
CASSFFSPGDTRFF
>TRBJ1-5|TRBV27
CASSFSLRGDQPQHF
>TRBJ2-1|TRBV2
CASRELAGGVYNEQFF
>TRBJ2-3|TRBV7-3
CASSLSGGTGDTQYF
>TRBJ2-3|TRBV18
CASSPPGGQGPDTQYF
>TRBJ1-5|TRBV7-6
CASSPRSRGLSNQPQHF
>TRBJ1-1|TRBV6-6
CASSRDRGTEAFF
>TRBJ2-3|TRBV20-1
CSARTSGGERDTQYF
>TRBJ2-3|TRBV7-9
CATPLSGQGATDTQYF
>TRBJ1-1|TRBV5-1
CASSLRGRDAEAFF
>TRBJ1-2|TRBV5-1
CASSSTTGGGYGYTF
>TRBJ2-2|TRBV7-2
CASSLSPWTGSAGELFF
>TRBJ1-2|TRBV12-3/TRBV12-4
CASSFSGRTNYGYTF
>TRBJ2-5|TRBV4-3
CASSQDPPLGQETQYF
>TRBJ1-4|TRBV7-8
CASSRPYEKLFF
>TRBJ1-1|TRBV6-5
CASSYDNRGGTEAFF
>TRBJ2-3|TRBV7-3
CASSSDRGADTQYF
>TRBJ1-5|TRBV7-2
CASSPRGGSNQPQHF
>TRBJ1-5|TRBV6-5
CASSLEEFGGNQPQHF